Listed below are T cell receptor beta chains from one sample, sequenced in a study of CD8 T cells in Susac syndrome. TCRdb re-derived calls from the immunoSEQ multiplex PCR reads in MiXCR, one entry per CDR3 protein. This table has 25,000 to 30,000 distinct CDR3 sequences, 94% appearing once. The sample consisted of CD8+ T cells from PBMCs. These receptors all stem from a human donor in good health. CDR3s include the opening cysteine and the closing phenylalanine or tryptophan. The order of the fields is clone size, V gene, J gene, D gene, CDR3 protein, CDR3 DNA. A D gene is named only where the DNA matches it firmly. Clone size is stated in some rows and not others, as once, few, many or a class when expanded.

abundance: .; v_gene: TRBV7-2; j_gene: TRBJ2-1; d_gene: TRBD2; CDR3aa: CASSLFASGGQNEQFF; CDR3nt: TGTGCCAGCAGCTTATTCGCTAGCGGGGGGCAGAATGAGCAGTTCTTC
abundance: once; v_gene: TRBV14; j_gene: TRBJ2-2; d_gene: .; CDR3aa: CASSQEYGNGELFF; CDR3nt: TGTGCCAGCAGCCAAGAGTACGGCAACGGGGAGCTGTTTTTT
abundance: .; v_gene: TRBV7-9; j_gene: TRBJ1-1; d_gene: .; CDR3aa: CASSRGTRHTEAFF; CDR3nt: TGTGCCAGCAGCAGGGGGACACGACACACTGAAGCTTTCTTT
abundance: once; v_gene: TRBV19; j_gene: TRBJ2-2; d_gene: .; CDR3aa: CASSPGPVAGELFF; CDR3nt: TGTGCCAGTAGTCCCGGGCCTGTGGCCGGGGAGCTGTTTTTT
abundance: .; v_gene: TRBV5-4; j_gene: TRBJ2-5; d_gene: .; CDR3aa: CASSLRLQGGETQYF; CDR3nt: TGTGCCAGCAGCTTGCGTCTACAGGGGGGGGAGACCCAGTACTTC
abundance: .; v_gene: TRBV7-2; j_gene: TRBJ1-2; d_gene: .; CDR3aa: CASSLAANYGYTF; CDR3nt: TGTGCCAGCAGCTTAGCTGCTAACTATGGCTACACCTTC
abundance: .; v_gene: TRBV3-1; j_gene: TRBJ2-5; d_gene: TRBD1; CDR3aa: CASSPVGQGGLETQYF; CDR3nt: TGTGCCAGCAGCCCGGTCGGACAGGGAGGTTTGGAGACCCAGTACTTC
abundance: .; v_gene: TRBV2; j_gene: TRBJ2-6; d_gene: .; CDR3aa: CASTIAGSSGANVLTF; CDR3nt: TGTGCCAGCACCATCGCGGGGAGCTCTGGGGCCAACGTCCTGACTTTC
abundance: .; v_gene: TRBV7-9; j_gene: TRBJ2-7; d_gene: TRBD1; CDR3aa: CASSSPGQEHPYEQYF; CDR3nt: TGTGCCAGCAGCTCGCCGGGACAGGAGCACCCTTACGAGCAGTACTTC
abundance: .; v_gene: TRBV12-3/TRBV12-4; j_gene: TRBJ2-1; d_gene: TRBD2; CDR3aa: CASGGLAGGYNEQFF; CDR3nt: TGTGCCAGCGGGGGGCTAGCGGGGGGCTACAATGAGCAGTTCTTC
abundance: .; v_gene: TRBV6-5; j_gene: TRBJ2-4; d_gene: .; CDR3aa: CASRKLAKNIQYF; CDR3nt: TGTGCCAGCAGGAAGTTAGCCAAAAACATTCAGTACTTC
abundance: .; v_gene: TRBV6-1; j_gene: TRBJ2-1; d_gene: TRBD2; CDR3aa: CASSPLAAGGPRGEQFF; CDR3nt: TGTGCCAGCAGTCCCCTCGCCGCGGGGGGGCCGAGGGGTGAGCAGTTCTTC
abundance: .; v_gene: TRBV14; j_gene: TRBJ2-3; d_gene: .; CDR3aa: CASSQIGRASTDTQYF; CDR3nt: TGTGCCAGCAGCCAAATCGGTAGGGCTAGCACAGATACGCAGTATTTT
abundance: once; v_gene: TRBV6-2/TRBV6-3; j_gene: TRBJ2-1; d_gene: .; CDR3aa: CASKGGRGDGLYNEQFF; CDR3nt: TGTGCCAGCAAGGGGGGAAGGGGGGACGGTCTCTACAATGAGCAGTTCTTC
abundance: .; v_gene: TRBV27; j_gene: TRBJ2-3; d_gene: .; CDR3aa: CASSLSGVPPDTQYF; CDR3nt: TGTGCCAGCAGTTTATCAGGGGTTCCCCCAGATACGCAGTATTTT
abundance: once; v_gene: TRBV12-3/TRBV12-4; j_gene: TRBJ1-2; d_gene: .; CDR3aa: CASSLRQVYGYTF; CDR3nt: TGTGCCAGCAGTTTACGACAGGTCTATGGCTACACCTTC
abundance: .; v_gene: TRBV21-1; j_gene: TRBJ1-1; d_gene: .; CDR3aa: CASSKEGPMNTEAFF; CDR3nt: TGTGCCAGCAGCAAAGAAGGGCCGATGAACACTGAAGCTTTCTTT
abundance: .; v_gene: TRBV7-9; j_gene: TRBJ2-5; d_gene: .; CDR3aa: CASSSYDRNQETQYF; CDR3nt: TGTGCCAGCAGCTCCTACGACAGGAACCAAGAGACCCAGTACTTC
abundance: .; v_gene: TRBV4-1; j_gene: TRBJ1-5; d_gene: .; CDR3aa: CASSPGERAGQPQHF; CDR3nt: TGCGCCAGCAGCCCGGGCGAACGCGCGGGGCAGCCCCAGCATTTT
abundance: once; v_gene: TRBV19; j_gene: TRBJ1-1; d_gene: TRBD1; CDR3aa: CASNQGERNTEAFF; CDR3nt: TGTGCCAGTAATCAGGGGGAGAGGAACACTGAAGCTTTCTTT
abundance: .; v_gene: TRBV6-1; j_gene: TRBJ1-3; d_gene: .; CDR3aa: CASNGGQGSDTIYF; CDR3nt: TGTGCCAGCAATGGCGGGCAGGGGTCGGACACCATATATTTT
abundance: once; v_gene: TRBV6-2/TRBV6-3; j_gene: TRBJ2-7; d_gene: .; CDR3aa: CASGAYEQYF; CDR3nt: TGTGCCAGCGGTGCCTACGAGCAGTACTTC
abundance: .; v_gene: TRBV14; j_gene: TRBJ1-1; d_gene: TRBD1; CDR3aa: CASSPNPGRDREANTEAFF; CDR3nt: TGTGCCAGCAGCCCCAACCCTGGCCGGGACAGGGAAGCGAACACTGAAGCTTTCTTT
abundance: .; v_gene: TRBV6-1; j_gene: TRBJ2-7; d_gene: TRBD1; CDR3aa: CASRGGTGDYYEQYF; CDR3nt: TGTGCCAGCAGGGGGGGGACAGGGGATTATTACGAGCAGTACTTC
abundance: .; v_gene: TRBV20-1; j_gene: TRBJ2-5; d_gene: TRBD1; CDR3aa: CSAGQGVFETQYF; CDR3nt: TGCAGTGCTGGACAGGGAGTCTTTGAGACCCAGTACTTC
abundance: .; v_gene: TRBV19; j_gene: TRBJ1-1; d_gene: TRBD1; CDR3aa: CASSFGTGNTEAFF; CDR3nt: TGTGCCAGTAGTTTTGGGACAGGTAACACTGAAGCTTTCTTT
abundance: .; v_gene: TRBV6-1; j_gene: TRBJ1-3; d_gene: .; CDR3aa: CASSEALAIYF; CDR3nt: TGTGCCAGCAGTGAAGCCCTTGCCATATATTTT
abundance: .; v_gene: TRBV6-5; j_gene: TRBJ2-1; d_gene: .; CDR3aa: CASSSWTIVGAYNEQFF; CDR3nt: TGTGCCAGCAGTTCCTGGACTATCGTGGGAGCGTACAATGAGCAGTTCTTC
abundance: .; v_gene: TRBV4-3; j_gene: TRBJ1-1; d_gene: .; CDR3aa: CASSQSRGRAFF; CDR3nt: TGCGCCAGCAGCCAATCCCGGGGAAGAGCTTTCTTT
abundance: .; v_gene: TRBV6-6; j_gene: TRBJ1-2; d_gene: .; CDR3aa: CASSPTTGLNYGYTF; CDR3nt: TGTGCCAGCAGCCCAACTACAGGGTTGAACTATGGCTACACCTTC
abundance: .; v_gene: TRBV12-3/TRBV12-4; j_gene: TRBJ1-6; d_gene: TRBD1; CDR3aa: CASSPGTVNSPLHF; CDR3nt: TGTGCCAGCAGTCCCGGGACAGTTAATTCACCCCTCCACTTT
abundance: .; v_gene: TRBV12-5; j_gene: TRBJ2-7; d_gene: TRBD1; CDR3aa: CASGAGQGFYEQYF; CDR3nt: TGTGCTAGTGGTGCAGGACAGGGGTTCTACGAGCAGTACTTC
abundance: .; v_gene: TRBV6-1; j_gene: TRBJ1-6; d_gene: .; CDR3aa: CASSPRSAVPLHF; CDR3nt: TGTGCCAGCAGCCCTAGGTCTGCCGTACCCCTCCACTTT
abundance: .; v_gene: TRBV20-1; j_gene: TRBJ1-2; d_gene: TRBD1; CDR3aa: CSALRDRDYGYTF; CDR3nt: TGCAGTGCTCTCCGGGACAGGGATTATGGCTACACCTTC
abundance: .; v_gene: TRBV2; j_gene: TRBJ2-1; d_gene: .; CDR3aa: CASSEALRRRDNEQFF; CDR3nt: TGTGCCAGCAGTGAAGCGCTTCGAAGACGGGACAATGAGCAGTTCTTC
abundance: .; v_gene: TRBV6-1; j_gene: TRBJ1-3; d_gene: .; CDR3aa: CASSEDRNSGNTIYF; CDR3nt: TGTGCCAGCAGTGAAGACAGGAACTCTGGAAACACCATATATTTT
abundance: .; v_gene: TRBV2; j_gene: TRBJ1-2; d_gene: .; CDR3aa: CASSERLTGDYGYTF; CDR3nt: TGTGCCAGCAGTGAGAGACTCACGGGGGACTATGGCTACACCTTC
abundance: .; v_gene: TRBV13; j_gene: TRBJ1-3; d_gene: TRBD1; CDR3aa: CASSSDRTSSGNTIYF; CDR3nt: TGTGCCAGCAGCTCGGACAGGACGAGCTCTGGAAACACCATATATTTT
abundance: .; v_gene: TRBV12-3/TRBV12-4; j_gene: TRBJ2-7; d_gene: TRBD1; CDR3aa: CASRGTGTFYEQYF; CDR3nt: TGTGCCAGCAGGGGGACAGGGACCTTCTACGAGCAGTACTTC
abundance: .; v_gene: TRBV27; j_gene: TRBJ2-3; d_gene: TRBD1; CDR3aa: CASSLRTGGTDTQYF; CDR3nt: TGTGCCAGCAGTTTAAGGACAGGGGGCACAGATACGCAGTATTTT
abundance: once; v_gene: TRBV19; j_gene: TRBJ2-1; d_gene: .; CDR3aa: CASSIDLAVGYNEQFF; CDR3nt: TGTGCCAGTAGTATAGATTTGGCTGTCGGCTACAATGAGCAGTTCTTC
abundance: .; v_gene: TRBV20-1; j_gene: TRBJ2-7; d_gene: .; CDR3aa: CSARDREHEQYF; CDR3nt: TGCAGTGCTAGAGACAGGGAACACGAGCAGTACTTC
abundance: .; v_gene: TRBV12-3/TRBV12-4; j_gene: TRBJ2-2; d_gene: TRBD1; CDR3aa: CASSPDREGAGELFF; CDR3nt: TGTGCCAGCAGCCCCGACAGGGAAGGGGCCGGGGAGCTGTTTTTT
abundance: .; v_gene: TRBV20-1; j_gene: TRBJ1-1; d_gene: .; CDR3aa: CSAKTLIDRYTEAFF; CDR3nt: TGCAGTGCTAAGACCCTCATCGACAGATACACTGAAGCTTTCTTT
abundance: .; v_gene: TRBV5-4; j_gene: TRBJ2-3; d_gene: .; CDR3aa: CAGGTSGLAQYF; CDR3nt: TGTGCCGGGGGAACTTCGGGACTTGCGCAGTATTTT
abundance: once; v_gene: TRBV21-1; j_gene: TRBJ1-1; d_gene: .; CDR3aa: CAAGGAEAFF; CDR3nt: TGTGCCGCCGGGGGGGCTGAAGCTTTCTTT
abundance: .; v_gene: TRBV19; j_gene: TRBJ2-7; d_gene: .; CDR3aa: CASGISSSYEQYF; CDR3nt: TGTGCCAGCGGGATCTCTAGCTCCTACGAGCAGTACTTC
abundance: once; v_gene: TRBV7-9; j_gene: TRBJ2-1; d_gene: TRBD1; CDR3aa: CASSTTGSYNEQFF; CDR3nt: TGTGCCAGCAGCACGACAGGGTCCTACAATGAGCAGTTCTTC
abundance: .; v_gene: TRBV27; j_gene: TRBJ2-2; d_gene: TRBD2; CDR3aa: CASSSGPSGAGELFF; CDR3nt: TGTGCCAGCAGCTCTGGACCCAGCGGGGCCGGGGAGCTGTTTTTT
abundance: .; v_gene: TRBV27; j_gene: TRBJ1-5; d_gene: .; CDR3aa: CASSLAPPGGGNQPQHF; CDR3nt: TGTGCCAGCAGTTTAGCCCCACCAGGCGGGGGCAATCAGCCCCAGCATTTT
abundance: .; v_gene: TRBV12-3/TRBV12-4; j_gene: TRBJ1-5; d_gene: .; CDR3aa: CASSLGGSNSNQPQHF; CDR3nt: TGTGCCAGCAGTTTAGGGGGGTCTAATAGCAATCAGCCCCAGCATTTT
abundance: .; v_gene: TRBV12-3/TRBV12-4; j_gene: TRBJ2-3; d_gene: .; CDR3aa: CASSWTGPGMTDTQYF; CDR3nt: TGTGCCAGCAGTTGGACGGGACCAGGGATGACAGATACGCAGTATTTT
abundance: .; v_gene: TRBV14; j_gene: TRBJ2-1; d_gene: TRBD1; CDR3aa: CASSHRDRGHEQFF; CDR3nt: TGTGCCAGCAGCCACCGGGACAGGGGCCATGAGCAGTTCTTC